This TCR beta chain was recorded in a study of blood T cell repertoires in COVID-19. Overall study: Acute-phase and convalescent COVID-19 samples originated in the United States, Italy and Spain. PBMCs, B-cell-depleted T cells, or T cells provided the cDNA or gDNA that made up the material.

This clone appeared a single time. Original processing methods: Amplification from reference gene primers served as the basis for estimated nucleated cell counts. Produced via immunoSEQ multiplex PCR; TCRdb's table is partial and in-frame only. The DNA gave D and trimming, while V, J and clone size come from that table. The profile shows roughly 190,000 clones, roughly nine tenths of them singletons. This CDR3 is built from 17 residues. V shed 6 bases, J shed 4 bases, and the junction held 10 bases outside the gene matches. Germline loops: CDR1 MDHEN, CDR2 SYDVKM. The TCR originated in a man in his 70s with acute or convalescent COVID-19. The chain carries TRBV28 and TRBJ2-1; TRBD2 aligns across 12 bases. The specimen was peripheral blood. CDR3 sequence: CASSTITGTSGYNEQFF. DNA of the CDR3: TGTGCCAGCAGCACTATAACGGGGACTAGCGGGTACAATGAGCAGTTCTTC.